The rows below give T cell receptor beta chains drawn from one sample of a study of identifying expanded T cells in peripheral blood. Generated by immunoSEQ multiplex PCR, the TCRdb table keeps only in-frame clones and is missing some. The table has approximately 81,000 clones, roughly 89% seen once; the top ten hold 15% to 20%. Material for sequencing was blood. The source of these receptors is a person aged 18 to 75 in good health. CDR3s include the opening cysteine and the closing phenylalanine or tryptophan. D genes are given only for firm matches. For some rows the clone size is stated as once, few or many, or as a class when expanded; others skip it.

V	D	J	size	DNA	CDR3
TRBV29-1	TRBD2	TRBJ2-3	NA	TGCAGCGCCCAGGGGACTAGCGTACGCACAGATACGCAGTATTTT	CSAQGTSVRTDTQYF
TRBV6-6	TRBD1	TRBJ2-7	NA	TGTGCCAGCAGTTACGGGGACAGCTCCTACGAGCAGTACTTC	CASSYGDSSYEQYF
TRBV9	TRBD2	TRBJ2-7	NA	TGTGCCAGCAGCCCATGGACTAGCGGGAGCGAGCAGTACTTC	CASSPWTSGSEQYF
TRBV2	TRBD1	TRBJ1-1	once	TGTGCCAGCAGACTCGACAGGGGGCCGGGAATGGCTTTCTTT	CASRLDRGPGMAFF
TRBV27	NA	TRBJ1-1	NA	TGTGCCAGCAGTTTGTTGGGGGAGATGAACACTGAAGCTTTCTTT	CASSLLGEMNTEAFF
TRBV9	NA	TRBJ2-3	NA	TGTGCCAGCAGCGTAGGAGCCGGGGGCACAGATACGCAGTATTTT	CASSVGAGGTDTQYF
TRBV7-9	NA	TRBJ1-4	NA	TGTGCCAGCAGCTCTCCGCGAGGGCAGGGGAGCGAGGTTAATGAAAAACTGTTTTTT	CASSSPRGQGSEVNEKLFF
TRBV19	NA	TRBJ2-1	few	TGTGCCAGTAGTATAGCGGGTCCTAGCGCCTACAATGAGCAGTTCTTC	CASSIAGPSAYNEQFF
TRBV28	NA	TRBJ1-5	NA	TGTGCCAGCAGTTCGGGGAATCAGCCCCAGCATTTT	CASSSGNQPQHF
TRBV4-1	TRBD1	TRBJ1-5	NA	TGCGCCAGCAGCCGAGACAGGGGAAGCCAGCCCCAGCATTTT	CASSRDRGSQPQHF